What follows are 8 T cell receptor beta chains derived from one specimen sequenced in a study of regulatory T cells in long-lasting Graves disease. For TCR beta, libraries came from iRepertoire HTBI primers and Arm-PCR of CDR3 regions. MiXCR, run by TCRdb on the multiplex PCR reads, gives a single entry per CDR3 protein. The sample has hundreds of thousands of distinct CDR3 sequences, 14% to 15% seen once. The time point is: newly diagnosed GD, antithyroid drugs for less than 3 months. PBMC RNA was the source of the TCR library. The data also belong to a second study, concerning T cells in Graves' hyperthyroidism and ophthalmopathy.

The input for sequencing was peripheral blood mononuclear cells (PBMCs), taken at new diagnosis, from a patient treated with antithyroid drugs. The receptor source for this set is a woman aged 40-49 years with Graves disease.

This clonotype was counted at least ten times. CDR3 sequence: CASSHPLRETQYF. The DNA for the CDR3 is TGTGCCAGCAGTCACCCTTTGCGGGAGACCCAGTACTTC. The rearrangement uses TRBV12-3 or TRBV12-4 and TRBJ2-5, with D hard to call. V lost 5 bases and J lost 5, with 12 bases in between. The CDR3 length is 13 residues.

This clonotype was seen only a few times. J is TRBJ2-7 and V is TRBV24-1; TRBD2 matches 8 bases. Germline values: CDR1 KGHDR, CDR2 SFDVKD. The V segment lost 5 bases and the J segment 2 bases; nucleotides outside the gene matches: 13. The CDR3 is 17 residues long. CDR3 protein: CATSAPSGGAGAYEQYF. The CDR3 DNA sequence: TGTGCCACCAGTGCCCCGTCGGGGGGGGCAGGGGCCTACGAGCAGTACTTC.

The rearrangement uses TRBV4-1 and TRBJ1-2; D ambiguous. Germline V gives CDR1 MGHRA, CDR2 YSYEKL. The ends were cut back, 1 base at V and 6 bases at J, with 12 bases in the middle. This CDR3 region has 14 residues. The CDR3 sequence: CASSQASRTDGYTF. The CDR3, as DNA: TGCGCCAGCAGCCAAGCGTCGAGAACCGATGGCTACACCTTC.

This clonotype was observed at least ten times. The CDR3 DNA reads TGTGCCAGCAGTTTATCGCGGCAGGGTTACGAGCAGTACTTC. Translation: CASSLSRQGYEQYF. The chain is built from TRBV28 and TRBJ2-7; tentatively, D is TRBD1 (5 bases). There are 14 residues in the CDR3. Germline lookup yields CDR1 MDHEN and CDR2 SYDVKM. Trimming took 1 base from V and 4 from J, leaving 11 bases between them.

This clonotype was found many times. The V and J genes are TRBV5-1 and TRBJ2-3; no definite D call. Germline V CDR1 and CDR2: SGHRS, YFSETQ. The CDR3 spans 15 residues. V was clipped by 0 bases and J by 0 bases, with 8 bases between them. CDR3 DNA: TGCGCCAGCAGCTTGGACGGTCTCAGCACAGATACGCAGTATTTT. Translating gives CASSLDGLSTDTQYF.

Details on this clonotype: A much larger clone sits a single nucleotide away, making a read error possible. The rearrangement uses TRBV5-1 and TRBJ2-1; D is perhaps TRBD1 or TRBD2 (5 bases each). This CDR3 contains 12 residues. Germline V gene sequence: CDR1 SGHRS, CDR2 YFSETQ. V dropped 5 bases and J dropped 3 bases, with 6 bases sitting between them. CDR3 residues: CASRGDYNEQFF. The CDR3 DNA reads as TGCGCCAGCAGGGGGGACTACAATGAGCAGTTCTTC.

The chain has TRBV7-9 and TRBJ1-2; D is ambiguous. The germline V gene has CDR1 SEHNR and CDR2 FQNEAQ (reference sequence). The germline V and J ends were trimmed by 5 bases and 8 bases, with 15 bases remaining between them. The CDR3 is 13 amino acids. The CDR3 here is CASSTTPERGYTF. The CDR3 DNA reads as TGTGCCAGCAGCACCACCCCGGAGAGGGGCTACACCTTC.

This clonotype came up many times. This chain's CDR3 is CSARASLRGRYEQYF. The CDR3 region has the DNA TGCAGTGCTAGAGCCTCGTTGCGCGGGAGATACGAGCAGTACTTC. The chain combines TRBV20-1 with TRBJ2-7; 7 nucleotides agree with TRBD2. Germline assignment: CDR1 DFQATT and CDR2 SNEGSKA (reference sequence). This CDR3 region has 15 residues. With V trimmed by 1 base and J by 4 bases, 10 bases remained unmatched.